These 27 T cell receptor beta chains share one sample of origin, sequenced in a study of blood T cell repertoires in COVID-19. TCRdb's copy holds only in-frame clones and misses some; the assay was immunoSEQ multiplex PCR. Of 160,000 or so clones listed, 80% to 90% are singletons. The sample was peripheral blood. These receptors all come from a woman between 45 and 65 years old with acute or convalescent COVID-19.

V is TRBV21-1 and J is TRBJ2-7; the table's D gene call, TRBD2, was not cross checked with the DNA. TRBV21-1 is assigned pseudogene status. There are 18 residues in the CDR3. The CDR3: CASSKVRPSGRKNYEQYF. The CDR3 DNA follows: TGTGCCAGCAGCAAAGTAAGGCCTAGCGGGAGAAAAAACTACGAGCAGTACTTC.

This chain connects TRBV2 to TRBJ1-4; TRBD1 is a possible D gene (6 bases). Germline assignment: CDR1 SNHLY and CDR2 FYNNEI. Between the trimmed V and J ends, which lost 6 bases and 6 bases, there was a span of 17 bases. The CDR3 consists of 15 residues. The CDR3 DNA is TGTGCCAGCAGGGATCGGACAGAAAGAGATGAAAAACTGTTTTTT. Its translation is CASRDRTERDEKLFF. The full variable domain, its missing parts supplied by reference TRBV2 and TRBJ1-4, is EPEVTQTPSHQVTQMGQEVILRCVPISNHLYFYWYRQILGQKVEFLVSFYNNEISEKSEIFDDQFSVERPDGSNFTLKIRSTKLEDSAMYFCASRDRTERDEKLFFGSGTQLSVL.

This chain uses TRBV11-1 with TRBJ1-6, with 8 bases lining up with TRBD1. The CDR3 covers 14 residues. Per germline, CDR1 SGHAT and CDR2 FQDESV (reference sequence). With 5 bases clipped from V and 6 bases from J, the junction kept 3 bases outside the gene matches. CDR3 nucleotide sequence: TGTGCCAGCAGCCAGGGACAGGTTAATTCACCCCTCCACTTT. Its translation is CASSQGQVNSPLHF.

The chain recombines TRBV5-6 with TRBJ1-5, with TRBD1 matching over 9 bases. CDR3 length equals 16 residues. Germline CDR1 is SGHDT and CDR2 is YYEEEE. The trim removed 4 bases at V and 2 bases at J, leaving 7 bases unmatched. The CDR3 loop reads CASSPGTGKGNQPQHF. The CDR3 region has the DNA TGTGCCAGCAGCCCTGGGACAGGGAAAGGCAATCAGCCCCAGCATTTT.

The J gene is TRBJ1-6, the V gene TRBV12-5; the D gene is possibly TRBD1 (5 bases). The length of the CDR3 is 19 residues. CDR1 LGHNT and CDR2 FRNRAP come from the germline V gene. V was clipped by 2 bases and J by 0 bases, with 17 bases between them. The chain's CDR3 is CASGLNPGLPLSYNSPLHF. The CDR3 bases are TGTGCTAGTGGTTTGAATCCGGGACTTCCTCTCTCCTATAATTCACCCCTCCACTTT.

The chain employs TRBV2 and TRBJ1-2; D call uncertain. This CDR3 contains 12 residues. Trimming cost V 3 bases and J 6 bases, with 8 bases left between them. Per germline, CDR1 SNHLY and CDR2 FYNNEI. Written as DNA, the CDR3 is TGTGCCAGCAGTGAGTCGGAGGATGGCTACACCTTC. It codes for CASSESEDGYTF.

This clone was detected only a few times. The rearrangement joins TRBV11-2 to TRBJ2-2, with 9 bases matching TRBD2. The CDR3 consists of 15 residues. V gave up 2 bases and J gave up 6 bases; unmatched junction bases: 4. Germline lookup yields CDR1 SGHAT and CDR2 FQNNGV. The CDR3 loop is CASSLPAGGAGELFF. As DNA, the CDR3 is TGTGCCAGCAGCTTACCCGCGGGAGGGGCCGGGGAGCTGTTTTTT. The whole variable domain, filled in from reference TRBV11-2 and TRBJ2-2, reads EAGVAQSPRYKIIEKRQSVAFWCNPISGHATLYWYQQILGQGPKLLIQFQNNGVVDDSQLPKDRFSAERLKGVDSTLKIQPAKLEDSAVYLCASSLPAGGAGELFFGEGSRLTVL.

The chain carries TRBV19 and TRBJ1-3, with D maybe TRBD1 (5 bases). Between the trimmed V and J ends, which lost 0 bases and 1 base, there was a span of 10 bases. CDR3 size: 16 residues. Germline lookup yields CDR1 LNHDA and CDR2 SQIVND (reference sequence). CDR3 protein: CASSIEGLKSGNTIYF. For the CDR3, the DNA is TGTGCCAGTAGTATAGAGGGACTCAAGTCTGGAAACACCATATATTTT.

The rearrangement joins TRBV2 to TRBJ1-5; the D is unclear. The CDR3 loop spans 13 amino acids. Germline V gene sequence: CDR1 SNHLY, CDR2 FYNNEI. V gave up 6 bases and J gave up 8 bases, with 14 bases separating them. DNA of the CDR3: TGTGCCAGCAGCCTCTTCGAGTACGAGCCCCAGCATTTT. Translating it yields CASSLFEYEPQHF.

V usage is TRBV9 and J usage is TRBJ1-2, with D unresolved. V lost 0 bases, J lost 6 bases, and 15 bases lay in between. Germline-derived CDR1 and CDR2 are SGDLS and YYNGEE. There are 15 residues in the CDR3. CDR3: CASSVVTIERDGYTF. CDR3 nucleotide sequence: TGTGCCAGCAGCGTAGTAACGATAGAACGTGATGGCTACACCTTC.

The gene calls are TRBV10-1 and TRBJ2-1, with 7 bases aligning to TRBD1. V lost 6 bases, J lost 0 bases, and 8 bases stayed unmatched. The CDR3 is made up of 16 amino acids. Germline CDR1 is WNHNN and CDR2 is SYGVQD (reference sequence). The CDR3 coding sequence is TGCGCCAGCAGAGCCGGGACAGCTTACTCCTACAATGAGCAGTTCTTC. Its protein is CASRAGTAYSYNEQFF.

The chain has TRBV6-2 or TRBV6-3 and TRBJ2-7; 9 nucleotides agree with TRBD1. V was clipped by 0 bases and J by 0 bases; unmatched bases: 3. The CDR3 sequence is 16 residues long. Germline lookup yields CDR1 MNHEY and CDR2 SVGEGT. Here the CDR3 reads CASSYSGTGHSYEQYF. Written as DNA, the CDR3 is TGTGCCAGCAGTTACTCCGGGACAGGGCACTCCTACGAGCAGTACTTC.

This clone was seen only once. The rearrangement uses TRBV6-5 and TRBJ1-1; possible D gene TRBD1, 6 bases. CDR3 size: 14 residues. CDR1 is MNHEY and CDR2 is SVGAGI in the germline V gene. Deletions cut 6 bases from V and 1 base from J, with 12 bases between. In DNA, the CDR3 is TGTGCCAGCAGGCGCCGACAGGCGAACACTGAAGCTTTCTTT. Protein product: CASRRRQANTEAFF.

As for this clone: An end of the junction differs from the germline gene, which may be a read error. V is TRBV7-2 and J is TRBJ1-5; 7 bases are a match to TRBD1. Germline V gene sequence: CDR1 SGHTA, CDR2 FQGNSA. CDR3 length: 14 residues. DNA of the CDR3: TGTGCCAGCAGCCCAGGGGGAAGCAGTCAGCCCCAGCATTTT. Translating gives CASSPGGSSQPQHF.

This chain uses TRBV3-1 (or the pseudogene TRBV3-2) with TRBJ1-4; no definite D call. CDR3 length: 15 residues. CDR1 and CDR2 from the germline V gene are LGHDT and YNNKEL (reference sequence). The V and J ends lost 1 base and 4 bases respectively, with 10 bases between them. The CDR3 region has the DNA TGTGCCAGCAGCCAAGGGTTGGGGAGTAATGAAAAACTGTTTTTT. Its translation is CASSQGLGSNEKLFF.

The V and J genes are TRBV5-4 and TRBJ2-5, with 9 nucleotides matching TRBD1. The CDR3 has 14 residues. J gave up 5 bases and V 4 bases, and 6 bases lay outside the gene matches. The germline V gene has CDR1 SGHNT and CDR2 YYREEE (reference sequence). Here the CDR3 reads CASSVGTGTETQYF. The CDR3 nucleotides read TGTGCCAGCAGCGTCGGGACAGGGACCGAGACCCAGTACTTC. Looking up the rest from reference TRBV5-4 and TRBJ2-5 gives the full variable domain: ETGVTQSPTHLIKTRGQQVTLRCSSQSGHNTVSWYQQALGQGPQFIFQYYREEENGRGNFPPRFSGLQFPNYSSELNVNALELDDSALYLCASSVGTGTETQYFGPGTRLLVL.

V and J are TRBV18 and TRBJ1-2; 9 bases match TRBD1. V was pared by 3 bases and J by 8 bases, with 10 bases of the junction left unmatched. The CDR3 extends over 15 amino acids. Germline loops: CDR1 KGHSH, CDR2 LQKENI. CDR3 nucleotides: TGTGCCAGCTCACCTACCTCAGGACAGGGGATCGGCTACACCTTC. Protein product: CASSPTSGQGIGYTF.

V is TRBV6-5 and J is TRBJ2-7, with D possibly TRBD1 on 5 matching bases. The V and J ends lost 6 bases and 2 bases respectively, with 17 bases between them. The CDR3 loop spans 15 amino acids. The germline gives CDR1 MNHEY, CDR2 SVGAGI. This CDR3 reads CASSDGQGSTYEQYF. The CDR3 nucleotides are TGTGCCAGCAGCGATGGCCAGGGCTCGACCTACGAGCAGTACTTC.

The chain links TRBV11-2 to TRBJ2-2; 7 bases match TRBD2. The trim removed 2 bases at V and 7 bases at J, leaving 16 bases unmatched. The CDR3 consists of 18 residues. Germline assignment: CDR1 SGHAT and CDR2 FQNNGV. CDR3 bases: TGTGCCAGCAGCTTAACATCAGGCGGACTAGGAGACATCGGGGAGCTGTTTTTT. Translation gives CASSLTSGGLGDIGELFF.

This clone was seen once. CDR3 in DNA: TGCGCCAGCAGCCTGCACTTCGGAGCATTCTATGGCTACACCTTC. This encodes CASSLHFGAFYGYTF. The chain combines TRBV4-1 with TRBJ1-2; D gene unclear. The CDR3 length is 15 residues. Trimming took off 4 bases at V and 4 bases at J, with 16 bases between the two ends. Germline-derived CDR1 and CDR2 are MGHRA and YSYEKL.

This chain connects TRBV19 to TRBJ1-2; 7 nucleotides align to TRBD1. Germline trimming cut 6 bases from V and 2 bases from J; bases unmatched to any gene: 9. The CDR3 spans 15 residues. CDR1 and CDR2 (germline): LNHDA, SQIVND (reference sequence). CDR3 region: CASRPLGQANYGYTF. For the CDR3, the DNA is TGTGCCAGTAGGCCTCTCGGACAGGCCAACTATGGCTACACCTTC.

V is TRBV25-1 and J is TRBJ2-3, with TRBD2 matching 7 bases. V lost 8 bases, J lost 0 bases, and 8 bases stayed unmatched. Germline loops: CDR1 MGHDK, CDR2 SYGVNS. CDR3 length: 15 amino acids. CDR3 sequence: CASGSGRESTDTQYF. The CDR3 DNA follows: TGTGCCAGCGGGTCCGGGCGGGAGAGCACAGATACGCAGTATTTT. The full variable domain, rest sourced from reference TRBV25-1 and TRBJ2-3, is EADIYQTPRYLVIGTGKKITLECSQTMGHDKMYWYQQDPGMELHLIHYSYGVNSTEKGDLSSESTVSRIRTEHFPLTLESARPSHTSQYLCASGSGRESTDTQYFGPGTRLTVL.

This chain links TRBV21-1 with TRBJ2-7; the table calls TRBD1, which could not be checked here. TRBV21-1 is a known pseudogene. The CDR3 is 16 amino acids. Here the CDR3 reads CASGPPGHGNGYEQYF. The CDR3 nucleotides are TGTGCCAGCGGACCACCGGGACACGGTAATGGGTACGAGCAGTACTTC.

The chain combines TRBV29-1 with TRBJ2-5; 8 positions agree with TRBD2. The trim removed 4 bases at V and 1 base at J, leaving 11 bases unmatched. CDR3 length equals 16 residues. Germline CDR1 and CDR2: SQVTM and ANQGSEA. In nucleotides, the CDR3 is TGCAGCGTTGTGGTTGGCGGCGGGAGGCCCCAAGAGACCCAGTACTTC. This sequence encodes CSVVVGGGRPQETQYF.

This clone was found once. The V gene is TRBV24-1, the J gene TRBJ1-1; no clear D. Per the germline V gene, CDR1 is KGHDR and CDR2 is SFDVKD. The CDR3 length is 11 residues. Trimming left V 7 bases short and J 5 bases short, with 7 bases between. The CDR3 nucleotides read TGTGCCACCAGGAGGAGTACTGAAGCTTTCTTT. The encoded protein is CATRRSTEAFF.

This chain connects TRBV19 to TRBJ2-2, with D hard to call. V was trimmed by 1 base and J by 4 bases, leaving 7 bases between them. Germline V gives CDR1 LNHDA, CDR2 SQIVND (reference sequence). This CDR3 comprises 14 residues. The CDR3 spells CASSIGRVTGELFF. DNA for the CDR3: TGTGCCAGTAGTATAGGTCGGGTCACCGGGGAGCTGTTTTTT.

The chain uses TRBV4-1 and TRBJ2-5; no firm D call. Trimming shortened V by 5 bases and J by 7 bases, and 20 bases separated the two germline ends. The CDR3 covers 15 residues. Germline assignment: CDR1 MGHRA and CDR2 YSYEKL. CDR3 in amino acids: CASSSTGVRVGTQYF. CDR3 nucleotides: TGCGCCAGCAGCTCAACCGGAGTCCGGGTCGGGACCCAGTACTTC.